This is a list of T cell receptor beta chains from one sample in a study of beta chain features in type 1 diabetes. Profiled with immunoSEQ multiplex PCR; TCRdb holds only in-frame clones, not every one. This sample has approximately 250,000 clones, with approximately 11% found just once. The specimen was naive CD4+ T cells from blood. Receptor source: a man aged 30 to 39 with type 1 diabetes. Each CDR3 is given with its conserved first and last residue. A D gene is named only where the DNA matches it firmly. Part of the rows lack a size; the others show once, few, many or a class for expanded clones.

D gene: .
J gene: TRBJ2-3
V gene: TRBV7-2
clone size: .
CDR3 DNA: TGTGCCAGCAGCCCTACAGGAGCAGATACGCAGTATTTT
CDR3 protein: CASSPTGADTQYF

D gene: .
J gene: TRBJ2-3
V gene: TRBV9
clone size: .
CDR3 DNA: TGTGCCAGCAGCCCACAATCGGCCTCAGGGACATTAACTGTGAGCACAGATACGCAGTATTTT
CDR3 protein: CASSPQSASGTLTVSTDTQYF

D gene: .
J gene: TRBJ2-5
V gene: TRBV7-9
clone size: few
CDR3 DNA: TGTGCCAGCAGCTTATCAGGGTCCGAGACCCAGTACTTC
CDR3 protein: CASSLSGSETQYF

D gene: .
J gene: TRBJ2-1
V gene: TRBV6-5
clone size: few
CDR3 DNA: TGTGCCAGCAGTTACTCCCGCGGGGGCAAGGGAGAGCAGTTCTTC
CDR3 protein: CASSYSRGGKGEQFF

D gene: .
J gene: TRBJ2-7
V gene: TRBV2
clone size: .
CDR3 DNA: TGTGCCAGCAGTGCACAGGGTTTCCCCCCCTACGAGCAGTACTTC
CDR3 protein: CASSAQGFPPYEQYF

D gene: TRBD1
J gene: TRBJ2-6
V gene: TRBV6-1
clone size: .
CDR3 DNA: TGTGCCAGCAGTGATCAGGGGGCTGGGGCCAACGTCCTGACTTTC
CDR3 protein: CASSDQGAGANVLTF

D gene: TRBD1
J gene: TRBJ2-3
V gene: TRBV5-1
clone size: .
CDR3 DNA: TGCGCCAGCAGCTTGGGGACAGGGATCGGGGGTACGCAGTATTTT
CDR3 protein: CASSLGTGIGGTQYF

D gene: .
J gene: TRBJ2-3
V gene: TRBV19
clone size: .
CDR3 DNA: TGTGCCAGTAGCCATTTGACAGGGCGGGGAACAGATACGCAGTATTTT
CDR3 protein: CASSHLTGRGTDTQYF

D gene: TRBD1
J gene: TRBJ1-1
V gene: TRBV4-2
clone size: few
CDR3 DNA: TGTGCCAGCAGCCAATGGACAGGCACTGAAGCTTTCTTT
CDR3 protein: CASSQWTGTEAFF

D gene: TRBD2
J gene: TRBJ2-3
V gene: TRBV9
clone size: .
CDR3 DNA: TGTGCCAGCAGCGCCCCTAGCGGGGAGACAGATACGCAGTATTTT
CDR3 protein: CASSAPSGETDTQYF

D gene: .
J gene: TRBJ1-6
V gene: TRBV9
clone size: few
CDR3 DNA: TGTGCCAGCAGCGTACTTCCTACAGGGAACGGTTCACCCCTCCACTTT
CDR3 protein: CASSVLPTGNGSPLHF

D gene: TRBD1
J gene: TRBJ1-2
V gene: TRBV10-3
clone size: few
CDR3 DNA: TGTGCCATCAGTTCTACAGGGGACTATGGCTACACCTTC
CDR3 protein: CAISSTGDYGYTF

D gene: TRBD1
J gene: TRBJ2-3
V gene: TRBV5-1
clone size: .
CDR3 DNA: TGCGCCAGCAGCCCTGAGACAGGGATCAGCACAGATACGCAGTATTTT
CDR3 protein: CASSPETGISTDTQYF

D gene: TRBD2
J gene: TRBJ2-5
V gene: TRBV5-1
clone size: .
CDR3 DNA: TGCGCCAGCAGCTTGGGACTAGCGGGGGGACAAGAGACCCAGTACTTC
CDR3 protein: CASSLGLAGGQETQYF

D gene: TRBD2
J gene: TRBJ2-3
V gene: TRBV5-1
clone size: few
CDR3 DNA: TGCGCCAGCAGTGCGGGGGAGAGCACAGATACGCAGTATTTT
CDR3 protein: CASSAGESTDTQYF

D gene: TRBD1
J gene: TRBJ2-7
V gene: TRBV5-4
clone size: .
CDR3 DNA: TGTGCCAGCAGCCGGCTTTTCGGGACAGGGGATTCGGGTCGATACGAGCAGTACTTC
CDR3 protein: CASSRLFGTGDSGRYEQYF

D gene: .
J gene: TRBJ2-5
V gene: TRBV28
clone size: few
CDR3 DNA: TGTGCCAGCAGTCCGGGAACCCTCCTAGAGACCCAGTACTTC
CDR3 protein: CASSPGTLLETQYF

D gene: .
J gene: TRBJ1-5
V gene: TRBV5-1
clone size: few
CDR3 DNA: TGCGCCAGCAGCTTGGGGGCAGCCCATAGCAATCAGCCCCAGCATTTT
CDR3 protein: CASSLGAAHSNQPQHF